A selection of T cell receptor beta chains follows, all from one sample in a study of vaccination and CD4 T cells after COVID-19. In TCRdb, the PCR reads were re-called with MiXCR into one record per CDR3 protein. The sample records nearly 11,000 distinct CDR3 sequences, roughly three quarters being singletons. These receptors have no known antigen. The sequencing sample was made of CD4+ T cells from blood, cultured in vitro. Receptors originate from a human donor who had recovered from COVID-19. The CDR3 runs from the conserved cysteine through the conserved F or W. A D gene is named only where the DNA matches it firmly. Some rows mark clone size as missing; the rest say once, few, many or name a class of expanded clone.

>TRBJ2-3|few|-|TRBV7-9
CASSLHGTPGDTQYF
TGTGCCAGCAGCCTACACGGGACCCCCGGGGATACGCAGTATTTT
>TRBJ1-5|-|-|TRBV20-1
CSASYQGLHQPQHF
TGCAGTGCTAGCTATCAGGGTCTCCATCAGCCCCAGCATTTT
>TRBJ1-2|-|-|TRBV24-1
CATSGQGFGYTF
TGTGCCACCAGTGGGCAGGGTTTTGGCTACACCTTC
>TRBJ1-6|-|-|TRBV7-2
CASSPTASPLHF
TGTGCCAGCAGCCCGACTGCTTCACCCCTCCACTTT
>TRBJ2-1|few|TRBD2|TRBV24-1
CATSDSLAGSYNEQFF
TGTGCCACCAGTGATTCACTAGCGGGGTCCTACAATGAGCAGTTCTTC
>TRBJ1-5|few|-|TRBV15
CATSREADQPQHF
TGTGCCACCAGCAGAGAGGCTGATCAGCCCCAGCATTTT
>TRBJ2-7|-|-|TRBV11-2
CASSSEGRYEQYF
TGTGCCAGCAGCTCCGAGGGCCGTTACGAGCAGTACTTC
>TRBJ1-2|-|-|TRBV6-1
CASSDSEHPPYGYTF
TGTGCCAGCAGTGACTCTGAGCACCCCCCCTATGGCTACACCTTC
>TRBJ1-2|few|-|TRBV7-2
CASSSYRGDYTF
TGTGCCAGCAGCTCCTATAGGGGGGACTACACCTTC
>TRBJ2-3|-|TRBD1|TRBV29-1
CSVEQGAVDTQYF
TGCAGCGTTGAACAGGGGGCGGTAGATACGCAGTATTTT
>TRBJ2-7|-|-|TRBV6-1
CASSTHRDYEQYF
TGTGCCAGCAGTACCCACAGGGACTACGAGCAGTACTTC
>TRBJ1-5|-|-|TRBV28
CASSPRDGLQVSNQPQHF
TGTGCCAGCAGTCCCAGGGACGGTCTCCAAGTGAGCAATCAGCCCCAGCATTTT
>TRBJ1-5|few|-|TRBV27
CASRGGTVSNQPQHF
TGTGCCAGCAGGGGTGGGACTGTGAGCAATCAGCCCCAGCATTTT
>TRBJ2-5|-|-|TRBV27
CASSFTGRETQYF
TGTGCCAGCAGTTTTACAGGGAGGGAGACCCAGTACTTC
>TRBJ2-7|-|-|TRBV28
CASRYSFPYEQYF
TGTGCCAGCAGGTACAGCTTCCCCTACGAGCAGTACTTC
>TRBJ2-3|-|TRBD2|TRBV20-1
CSAPPASGSRDTQYF
TGCAGTGCTCCCCCCGCTAGCGGGAGTCGAGATACGCAGTATTTT
>TRBJ1-6|-|-|TRBV5-6
CASSVLAPGNSPLHF
TGTGCCAGCAGCGTCCTAGCTCCTGGTAATTCACCCCTCCACTTT
>TRBJ1-2|-|-|TRBV6-5
CASSLQGPYTF
TGTGCCAGCAGTTTACAGGGTCCCTACACCTTC
>TRBJ1-5|-|TRBD1|TRBV28
CASSSSGTGANQPQHF
TGTGCCAGCAGCTCATCGGGGACAGGGGCCAATCAGCCCCAGCATTTT
>TRBJ2-7|few|TRBD2|TRBV20-1
CSAKLAGAAEQYF
TGCAGTGCTAAACTAGCGGGAGCTGCCGAGCAGTACTTC
>TRBJ2-7|medium-sized|-|TRBV20-1
CSARGGFGYEQYF
TGCAGTGCCAGGGGGGGGTTTGGATACGAGCAGTACTTC
>TRBJ2-7|medium-sized|-|TRBV6-4
CASSLRGTYEQYF
TGTGCCAGCAGTCTCAGGGGAACCTACGAGCAGTACTTC
>TRBJ1-6|-|-|TRBV20-1
CSAPGGLGDSPLHF
TGCAGTGCCCCTGGTGGACTTGGGGATTCACCCCTCCACTTT
>TRBJ2-7|-|-|TRBV7-2
CASSQSGSYEQYF
TGTGCCAGCAGCCAAAGCGGCTCCTACGAGCAGTACTTC
>TRBJ2-7|-|TRBD1|TRBV20-1
CSASRGPDEQYF
TGCAGTGCTAGCAGGGGGCCGGACGAGCAGTACTTC
>TRBJ1-1|-|-|TRBV2
CASSRQWEAFF
TGTGCCAGCAGTCGACAGTGGGAAGCTTTCTTT
>TRBJ2-5|-|TRBD1|TRBV6-2/TRBV6-3
CASSSGTGGAGETQYF
TGTGCCAGCAGTTCCGGGACAGGGGGCGCCGGGGAGACCCAGTACTTC
>TRBJ2-7|once|-|TRBV29-1
CSVRRDQAYEQYF
TGCAGCGTCCGCCGGGACCAAGCCTACGAGCAGTACTTC
>TRBJ1-5|few|-|TRBV20-1
CSAKRAWGRQPQHF
TGCAGTGCAAAGAGGGCGTGGGGCCGTCAGCCCCAGCATTTT
>TRBJ1-1|-|-|TRBV28
CASSFRSLLYTEAFF
TGTGCCAGCAGTTTTCGGAGTTTGTTGTACACTGAAGCTTTCTTT
>TRBJ1-1|-|-|TRBV28
CASSSLWGATNTEAFF
TGTGCCAGCAGCAGCCTATGGGGGGCTACGAACACTGAAGCCTTCTTT
>TRBJ1-5|-|-|TRBV15
CATSLNRVPQPQHF
TGTGCCACCAGCCTAAACAGGGTTCCTCAGCCCCAGCATTTT
>TRBJ2-1|few|-|TRBV6-1
CASIRPPSNEQFF
TGTGCCAGCATCAGGCCTCCCTCCAATGAGCAGTTCTTC
>TRBJ2-5|-|-|TRBV6-1
CASSVDTSGTQYF
TGTGCCAGCAGTGTCGACACCTCGGGGACCCAGTACTTC
>TRBJ1-1|-|TRBD1|TRBV24-1
CATMGQSNTEAFF
TGTGCCACCATGGGACAGTCGAACACTGAAGCTTTCTTT
>TRBJ1-6|few|-|TRBV24-1
CATSDRSSNSPLHF
TGTGCCACCAGTGATCGGAGTAGCAATTCACCCCTCCACTTT
>TRBJ1-1|few|TRBD1|TRBV15
CATGTGSAFF
TGTGCCACCGGGACAGGGTCAGCTTTCTTT
>TRBJ1-1|-|-|TRBV20-1
CSARVGQRHTEAFF
TGCAGTGCTAGAGTTGGACAGCGACACACTGAAGCTTTCTTT
>TRBJ1-1|-|-|TRBV7-9
CASSLGWVNTEAFF
TGTGCCAGCAGCTTAGGGTGGGTGAACACTGAAGCTTTCTTT
>TRBJ1-6|-|-|TRBV28
CASSLAGHNSPLHF
TGTGCCAGCAGTTTGGCGGGTCATAATTCACCCCTCCACTTT
>TRBJ1-2|-|-|TRBV6-1
CASSEDPNREHYTF
TGTGCCAGCAGTGAAGACCCTAACAGGGAGCACTACACCTTC
>TRBJ1-5|-|TRBD1|TRBV10-3
CARKGTGSSQPQHF
TGTGCCCGGAAGGGGACAGGGTCTTCGCAGCCCCAGCATTTT
>TRBJ2-1|once|-|TRBV27
CASSRDRNNEQFF
TGTGCCAGCAGCCGGGACCGAAACAATGAGCAGTTCTTC
>TRBJ2-7|-|-|TRBV20-1
CSARVATRAHEQYF
TGCAGTGCTAGAGTCGCGACTAGGGCCCACGAGCAGTACTTC
>TRBJ2-7|-|-|TRBV27
CASSLWDGPRRYEQYF
TGTGCCAGCAGTTTATGGGACGGGCCAAGGAGGTACGAGCAGTACTTC
>TRBJ1-2|-|-|TRBV24-1
CATSGGTGGTYGYTF
TGTGCCACCAGTGGGGGCACAGGTGGGACCTATGGCTACACCTTC
>TRBJ1-5|-|-|TRBV10-3
CAISEGGLSQPQHF
TGTGCCATCAGTGAGGGGGGACTCTCTCAGCCCCAGCATTTT
>TRBJ2-7|-|-|TRBV27
CASQNEQYF
TGTGCCAGCCAAAACGAGCAGTACTTC
>TRBJ2-5|-|TRBD2|TRBV25-1
CASSRGGTQYF
TGTGCCAGCAGTCGGGGGGGGACCCAGTACTTC
>TRBJ1-6|few|TRBD1|TRBV6-4
CASSEGTGENSPLHF
TGTGCCAGCAGTGAAGGGACAGGGGAAAATTCACCCCTCCACTTT